These T cell receptor beta chains were read from a single sample in a study of blood T cell repertoires in COVID-19. This table comes from immunoSEQ multiplex PCR, and its TCRdb copy is limited to in-frame clones, with some not included. This table has 150,000 to 200,000 clones, 75% to 95% appearing once. Sequencing input: peripheral blood. The receptors derive from a man over 45 with acute or convalescent COVID-19. The CDR3 runs from the conserved cysteine through the conserved F or W. D genes are given only for firm matches. A row's size may be missing; if present it is once, few, many or a size class.

clone size	V gene	CDR3 length	J gene	D gene	CDR3 protein	CDR3 DNA
NA	TRBV28	15	TRBJ2-1	NA	CASSSGEVMRNEQFF	TGTGCCAGCAGCTCCGGGGAAGTGATGCGAAATGAGCAGTTCTTC
NA	TRBV6-6	16	TRBJ2-2	NA	CASSYGRYGGTGELFF	TGTGCCAGCAGTTACGGGAGGTACGGCGGCACCGGGGAGCTGTTTTTT
NA	TRBV4-1	17	TRBJ2-2	TRBD1	CASSPQWGQGAAGELFF	TGCGCCAGCAGCCCTCAATGGGGACAGGGGGCGGCCGGGGAGCTGTTTTTT
NA	TRBV7-2	16	TRBJ2-5	TRBD2	CASSLVTRGGAETQYF	TGTGCCAGCAGCTTAGTGACTCGGGGGGGCGCCGAGACCCAGTACTTC
NA	TRBV6-1	16	TRBJ1-3	NA	CASSEADVASGNTIYF	TGTGCCAGCAGTGAAGCTGACGTAGCCTCTGGAAACACCATATATTTT
NA	TRBV10-3	14	TRBJ1-1	TRBD1	CAITQTGGGTEAFF	TGTGCCATCACCCAGACAGGGGGCGGGACTGAAGCTTTCTTT
NA	TRBV10-2	12	TRBJ2-1	NA	CASRDFYNEQFF	TGCGCCAGCAGGGACTTCTACAATGAGCAGTTCTTC
NA	TRBV29-1	13	TRBJ2-5	NA	CSVERTEQETQYF	TGCAGCGTCGAAAGGACAGAACAAGAGACCCAGTACTTC
NA	TRBV27	15	TRBJ2-2	TRBD2	CASTRGLAGTGELFF	TGTGCCAGCACCCGTGGGTTAGCGGGCACCGGGGAGCTGTTTTTT
few	TRBV19	15	TRBJ1-1	TRBD1	CASSTSGTGFTEAFF	TGTGCCAGTAGTACCTCCGGGACAGGGTTCACTGAAGCTTTCTTT
NA	TRBV7-9	13	TRBJ2-2	NA	CASSLVLTGELFF	TGTGCCAGCAGCTTAGTCCTCACCGGGGAGCTGTTTTTT
NA	TRBV10-3	12	TRBJ2-1	NA	CAISERDNEQFF	TGTGCCATCAGTGAGCGGGACAATGAGCAGTTCTTC
NA	TRBV6-5	12	TRBJ1-1	TRBD1	CASSFGTGQAFF	TGTGCCAGCAGTTTCGGGACAGGGCAAGCTTTCTTT
NA	TRBV19	14	TRBJ2-1	TRBD2	CASSPSGRALGQFF	TGTGCCAGTAGTCCTAGCGGGAGGGCCTTGGGGCAGTTCTTC
NA	TRBV7-3	13	TRBJ2-1	TRBD2	CASSLAEYNEQFF	TGTGCCAGCAGTCTAGCGGAATACAATGAGCAGTTCTTC
NA	TRBV5-4	15	TRBJ2-7	NA	CASSYTSRPGYEQYF	TGTGCCAGCAGCTACACGTCCCGACCGGGCTACGAGCAGTACTTC
NA	TRBV18	16	TRBJ2-7	TRBD2	CASSPPGLAGIYEQYF	TGTGCCAGCTCACCTCCTGGGTTAGCGGGCATCTACGAGCAGTACTTC
NA	TRBV11-1	16	TRBJ2-2	TRBD1	CASSWDRGPNTGELFF	TGTGCCAGCAGCTGGGACAGGGGCCCGAACACCGGGGAGCTGTTTTTT
NA	TRBV3-1/TRBV3-2	14	TRBJ1-2	TRBD1	CASSPTRTGYGYTF	TGTGCCAGCAGCCCAACCAGGACAGGGTACGGCTACACCTTC
NA	TRBV5-4	15	TRBJ1-4	TRBD1	CASSLRQGPNEKLFF	TGTGCCAGCAGCCTTCGACAGGGCCCAAATGAAAAACTGTTTTTT
NA	TRBV4-2	18	TRBJ2-3	NA	CASSQDLGVVVGTDTQYF	TGTGCCAGCAGCCAAGATCTCGGAGTAGTGGTTGGCACAGATACGCAGTATTTT
once	TRBV2	12	TRBJ2-7	NA	CASKGEPSKQYF	TGTGCCAGCAAGGGGGAGCCTTCGAAGCAGTACTTC
NA	TRBV28	13	TRBJ1-2	TRBD1	CASSWGQFYGYTF	TGTGCCAGCAGCTGGGGACAGTTCTATGGCTACACCTTC
NA	TRBV28	13	TRBJ1-2	NA	CASSPPANYGYTF	TGTGCCAGCAGTCCCCCAGCTAACTATGGCTACACCTTC
NA	TRBV29-1	10	TRBJ2-5	NA	CSVEEGVKYF	TGCAGCGTTGAAGAAGGGGTCAAGTACTTC
once	TRBV15	17	TRBJ2-3	TRBD2	CATSRKTSGGGTDTQYF	TGTGCCACCAGCCGGAAGACTAGCGGGGGAGGGACAGATACGCAGTATTTT
NA	TRBV20-1	16	TRBJ2-3	TRBD2	CSASLAGGARTDTQYF	TGCAGTGCTAGTCTAGCGGGGGGGGCCCGCACAGATACGCAGTATTTT
NA	TRBV7-9	15	TRBJ1-3	NA	CASSWGELGGNTIYF	TGTGCCAGCAGCTGGGGGGAATTAGGTGGAAACACCATATATTTT
NA	TRBV9	16	TRBJ2-7	NA	CASSAGRGRSSDEQYF	TGTGCCAGCAGCGCCGGTCGCGGGCGGTCCTCGGACGAGCAGTACTTC
NA	TRBV30	14	TRBJ1-6	TRBD1	CAADRGERGSPLHF	TGTGCCGCGGACAGGGGCGAGAGAGGGTCACCCCTCCACTTT
NA	TRBV9	18	TRBJ2-3	TRBD2	CASSNPSSGGAFTDTQYF	TGTGCCAGCAGCAACCCGAGTAGCGGGGGCGCCTTCACAGATACGCAGTATTTT
NA	TRBV11-2	14	TRBJ2-7	TRBD1	CASSLGQGTYEQYF	TGTGCCAGCAGCTTAGGACAGGGAACCTACGAGCAGTACTTC
NA	TRBV5-1	15	TRBJ2-2	NA	CASSLGRGRTGELFF	TGCGCCAGCAGCTTGGGCCGGGGGAGAACCGGGGAGCTGTTTTTT
NA	TRBV7-9	12	TRBJ2-7	NA	CASSRQGLEQYF	TGTGCCAGCAGCCGACAGGGACTCGAGCAGTACTTC
NA	TRBV10-1	14	TRBJ1-1	NA	CASSEWGRVTEAFF	TGCGCCAGCAGTGAGTGGGGCAGGGTCACTGAAGCTTTCTTT
NA	TRBV5-4	16	TRBJ2-7	TRBD2	CASSFPETSGFYEQYF	TGTGCCAGCAGCTTCCCCGAGACTAGCGGGTTCTACGAGCAGTACTTC
NA	TRBV30	15	TRBJ1-3	NA	CAWSKGVNSGNTIYF	TGTGCCTGGAGTAAGGGGGTGAACTCTGGAAACACCATATATTTT
NA	TRBV4-2	14	TRBJ2-1	NA	CASSREADYNEQFF	TGTGCCAGCAGCCGGGAGGCGGATTACAATGAGCAGTTCTTC
NA	TRBV18	17	TRBJ1-6	NA	CASSPQWGEADNSPLHF	TGTGCCAGCTCACCCCAATGGGGGGAAGCCGATAATTCACCCCTCCACTTT
once	TRBV7-2	14	TRBJ2-5	TRBD2	CASSFDGGEETQYF	TGTGCCAGCAGCTTCGATGGGGGGGAAGAGACCCAGTACTTC